These T cell receptor beta chains were read from a single sample in a study of blood T cell repertoires in COVID-19. Clones were read by immunoSEQ multiplex PCR, and TCRdb kept only the in-frame ones, dropping some. This table has tens of thousands of clones, less than 95% appearing once. The material sequenced was peripheral blood. These receptors all stem from a man aged 45-65 years with acute or convalescent COVID-19. CDR3s include the opening cysteine and the closing phenylalanine or tryptophan. The D gene is left open where the match is weak. Rows give clone size only sometimes, using once, few, many, or a class for an expanded clone.

J	V	size	D	DNA	CDR3
TRBJ2-7	TRBV5-1	-	TRBD1	TGCGCCAGCAGCGCCGGGACAGGGGCCTACGAGCAGTACTTC	CASSAGTGAYEQYF
TRBJ1-2	TRBV23-1	few	-	TGCGCCAGCAGTCAATATAGGGGACTTCCTTGTTTCTATGGCTACACCTTC	CASSQYRGLPCFYGYTF
TRBJ1-1	TRBV2	once	-	TGTGCCAGCAGTTTACTAGGTGGACAGAAGAGGAACACTGAAGCTTTCTTT	CASSLLGGQKRNTEAFF
TRBJ2-1	TRBV7-2	-	TRBD2	TGTGCCAGCAGCTTGGGGTTGGGCGGGGGGCACAATGAGCAGTTCTTC	CASSLGLGGGHNEQFF
TRBJ2-5	TRBV5-1	-	-	TGCGCCAGCAGCGCAGGGGGGCGGGGAGAGACCCAGTACTTC	CASSAGGRGETQYF
TRBJ1-2	TRBV5-1	-	-	TGCGCCAGCAGTGGGGACATCTATGGCTACACCTTC	CASSGDIYGYTF
TRBJ2-5	TRBV21-1	once	-	TGTGCCAGCAGCTACAGGGCTGAGACCCAGTACTTC	CASSYRAETQYF
TRBJ1-2	TRBV6-5	few	-	TGTGCCAGCTTGTTAGTCAGGGATAGTTATGGCTACACCTTC	CASLLVRDSYGYTF
TRBJ2-5	TRBV3-1/TRBV3-2	-	-	TGTGCCAGCAGCCACCACAGGGAGGGGGAGACCCAGTACTTC	CASSHHREGETQYF
TRBJ1-2	TRBV3-1/TRBV3-2	-	TRBD1	TGTGCCAGCAGCCCGCCTCAGGGGGCAAGGGATGGCTACACCTTC	CASSPPQGARDGYTF
TRBJ2-3	TRBV10-1	-	-	TGCGCCAGCAGTGAGGGGGGGGCAAGCACAGATACGCAGTATTTT	CASSEGGASTDTQYF
TRBJ1-1	TRBV18	few	-	TGTGCCAGCTCACCACCGTACCGCCGAGGGACTGAAGCTTTCTTT	CASSPPYRRGTEAFF
TRBJ2-3	TRBV19	-	-	TGTGCCAGTAGTGCTAGGGAGACAGATACGCAGTATTTT	CASSARETDTQYF
TRBJ2-5	TRBV18	few	TRBD2	TGTGCCAGCTCTCCGAGTCCAGCGGGGGTCTCTAAAGAGACCCAGTACTTC	CASSPSPAGVSKETQYF
TRBJ1-2	TRBV6-4	-	TRBD1	TGTGCCAGCAGCCAACAGGGGGTTGCTGGCTACACCTTC	CASSQQGVAGYTF
TRBJ2-2	TRBV7-2	-	-	TGTGCCAGCAGCTTAGAATCGTATCTGAACACCGGGGAGCTGTTTTTT	CASSLESYLNTGELFF
TRBJ2-3	TRBV6-5	-	TRBD2	TGTGCCAGCAGGGGACGCGGGAGGACAGATACGCAGTATTTT	CASRGRGRTDTQYF
TRBJ2-2	TRBV5-1	-	-	TGCGCCAGCAGCTCCAGAACTAGCAGCACCGGGGAGCTGTTTTTT	CASSSRTSSTGELFF
TRBJ2-2	TRBV3-1/TRBV3-2	-	TRBD2	TGTGCCAGCAGCCAAGATTGGGGGGGATACACCGGGGAGCTGTTTTTT	CASSQDWGGYTGELFF
TRBJ1-2	TRBV5-1	once	-	TGCGCCAGCACGAGGGACACTAACTATGGCTACACCTTC	CASTRDTNYGYTF
TRBJ1-2	TRBV11-3	-	TRBD1	TGTGCCAGCAACACGACAGGGAACGACATCTCTGGCTACACCTTC	CASNTTGNDISGYTF
TRBJ2-7	TRBV7-3	-	TRBD1	TGTGCCAGCAGCTCTATCGGGACAGGAGGAGACGAGCAGTACTTC	CASSSIGTGGDEQYF
TRBJ2-5	TRBV24-1	-	TRBD1	TGTGCCACCAGTCGCGGACAGGGACAAGAGACCCAGTACTTC	CATSRGQGQETQYF
TRBJ2-3	TRBV14	-	TRBD1	TGTGCCAGCAGCCAAGGTGGGACAGTTAGCACAGATACGCAGTATTTT	CASSQGGTVSTDTQYF
TRBJ1-5	TRBV5-4	-	-	TGTGCCAGCAGCTTGGGCCCCGTTGAGAATCAGCCCCAGCATTTT	CASSLGPVENQPQHF
TRBJ1-2	TRBV19	-	TRBD1	TGTGCCAGTAGTATAGAGGGACAGGGCTATGGCTACACCTTC	CASSIEGQGYGYTF
TRBJ2-3	TRBV10-3	-	-	TGTGCCATCAAGGGAGGCGGGTCCATAGGGGATACGCAGTATTTT	CAIKGGGSIGDTQYF
TRBJ2-7	TRBV25-1	few	-	TGTGCCAGCAGTGAAATGGGGAGGACAACATACGAGCAGTACTTC	CASSEMGRTTYEQYF
TRBJ2-5	TRBV3-1/TRBV3-2	-	TRBD1	TGTGCCAGCAGCCCCCAGGACAGGGTGGGAGAGACCCAGTACTTC	CASSPQDRVGETQYF
TRBJ2-2	TRBV24-1	once	-	TGTGCCACCAGTGATTTGCCCCGGCAGGGCGTTACCGGGGAGCTGTTTTTT	CATSDLPRQGVTGELFF
TRBJ1-1	TRBV12-3/TRBV12-4	once	-	TGTGCCAGCAGTCGTCAGGGGTGGACTGAAGCTTTCTTT	CASSRQGWTEAFF
TRBJ1-1	TRBV4-1	-	-	TGCGCCAGCAGCCAAGTGGGAGGGAGTTCCCGAAAAGCTTTCTTT	CASSQVGGSSRKAFF
TRBJ2-3	TRBV30	-	TRBD2	TGTGCCTGGAGTGTAGTAGCGGGGGGTTACGATACGCAGTATTTT	CAWSVVAGGYDTQYF
TRBJ1-1	TRBV5-1	-	-	TGCGCCAGCAGCTTAACAGCAGCACAGCTTGGCACTGAAGCTTTCTTT	CASSLTAAQLGTEAFF
TRBJ2-3	TRBV7-2	-	TRBD1	TGTGCCAGCAGCCCAGGGGGAAGCACAGATACGCAGTATTTT	CASSPGGSTDTQYF
TRBJ2-2	TRBV18	-	-	TGTGCCAGCTCACCCGACAGGTTGAACACCGGGGAGCTGTTTTTT	CASSPDRLNTGELFF
TRBJ1-5	TRBV30	-	-	TGTGCCTGGTCCTTGAAGTTGTCTGACTTCAATCAGCCCCAGCATTTT	CAWSLKLSDFNQPQHF
TRBJ1-2	TRBV7-8	-	TRBD1	TGTGCCAGCAGCTTAGCGGGAACCGGGACAGGAGGCTACACCTTC	CASSLAGTGTGGYTF
TRBJ2-3	TRBV18	-	TRBD2	TGTGCCAGCTCACCACCACTAGCGGGTACCACAGATACGCAGTATTTT	CASSPPLAGTTDTQYF
TRBJ1-6	TRBV9	-	TRBD1	TGTGCCAGCAGCGTGACAGGGGACTATAATTCACCCCTCCACTTT	CASSVTGDYNSPLHF
TRBJ1-5	TRBV6-6	-	-	TGTGCCAGCAGAGTGCCCACAAATCAGCCCCAGCATTTT	CASRVPTNQPQHF
TRBJ2-6	TRBV19	-	TRBD1	TGTGCCAGTAGTAAGGGACAGGGGTCGGGGGCCAACGTCCTGACTTTC	CASSKGQGSGANVLTF
TRBJ1-2	TRBV11-1	-	-	TGTGCCAGCAGCTCGCTGCAGGGTGGCTATGGCTACACCTTC	CASSSLQGGYGYTF
TRBJ1-1	TRBV5-1	-	-	TGCGCCAGCAGCTCGGGGGACCCCAACACTGAAGCTTTCTTT	CASSSGDPNTEAFF
TRBJ1-6	TRBV4-1	-	-	TGCGCCAGCAGCCAAGAGAGCCGAAACCCCAATTCACCCCTCCACTTT	CASSQESRNPNSPLHF
TRBJ1-4	TRBV2	once	-	TGTGCCAGCAGTGTGTTAGGGGGTGAGGGAAAACTGTTTTTT	CASSVLGGEGKLFF
TRBJ2-7	TRBV25-1	-	TRBD1	TGTGCCAGCAGTGGACAAGGGGGCCGATCCTACGAGCAGTACTTC	CASSGQGGRSYEQYF
TRBJ1-3	TRBV10-3	-	-	TGTGCCATCAGTGAGAAGAGGGAAGGAGGAAACACCATATATTTT	CAISEKREGGNTIYF
TRBJ1-1	TRBV3-1/TRBV3-2	-	-	TGTGCCAGCAGCCCCCCGGTTAGTACAGGACGGGACACTGAAGCTTTCTTT	CASSPPVSTGRDTEAFF
TRBJ2-7	TRBV6-5	-	TRBD1	TGTGCCACCGCCTCAAACAGGGGCTCCTACGAGCAGTACTTC	CATASNRGSYEQYF
TRBJ2-3	TRBV7-2	once	-	TGTGCCAGCAGCTTCGGAGAAGCAGATACGCAGTATTTT	CASSFGEADTQYF
TRBJ1-1	TRBV7-2	-	-	TGTGCCAGCAGCTTTGCTGAGACACTGGAAGCTTTCTTT	CASSFAETLEAFF
TRBJ2-5	TRBV5-4	-	-	TGTGCCAGCAGCTTTCCATCAGAGACCCAGTACTTC	CASSFPSETQYF
TRBJ2-2	TRBV19	-	TRBD2	TGTGCCAGTAGTCCAGCGGGGGGGCCCACCGGGGAGCTGTTTTTT	CASSPAGGPTGELFF
TRBJ1-2	TRBV5-4	-	TRBD1	TGTGCCAGCAGATCCGACAGGGTGATAGATAACTATGGCTACACCTTC	CASRSDRVIDNYGYTF